Here is one T cell receptor (beta chain) with its context. The antigen remains unidentified. This specimen comes from a study of naive and memory T cell subsets. Both TRBC1 and TRBC2 were covered by a beta constant-region primer of two equimolar oligonucleotides. The ligated cDNA underwent four PCR rounds using SP2 and nested alpha and beta constant-region primers. TCRdb re-derived calls from the UMI-ligation and nested PCR reads in MiXCR, one entry per CDR3 protein. The data contain approximately 140,000 distinct CDR3 sequences, 15% to 20% of them singletons. Study findings and constraints: Naive and memory subsets had different power law exponents for TCR abundance. No ground truth validated the naive and memory repertoire findings.

Germline-derived CDR1 and CDR2 are SGHTA and FQGNSA. Trimming took 3 bases from V and 15 from J; bases not matched to a gene: 15. The CDR3 has 16 amino acids. This receptor was taken from a human donor in good health. The chain has TRBV7-2 and TRBJ2-1, with 12 bases that match TRBD2. The sample taken for sequencing was naive CD4+ T cells from blood. CDR3 amino acids: CASSLQGTSGPAPPFF. CDR3 DNA: TGTGCCAGCAGCTTGCAAGGGACTAGCGGGCCCGCCCCCCCGTTCTTC. Full variable domain (missing parts from reference TRBV7-2 and TRBJ2-1): GAGVSQSPSNKVTEKGKDVELRCDPISGHTALYWYRQSLGQGLEFLIYFQGNSAPDKSGLPSDRFSAERTGGSVSTLTIQRTQQEDSAVYLCASSLQGTSGPAPPFFGPGTRLTVL.